The 28 T cell receptor beta chains in this list originate from one sample, sequenced in a study of T-cell reconstitution after alpha-beta-depleted transplantation in children. The TCRbeta library was prepared with unique molecular identifiers. TCRdb re-derived calls from the PCR reads in MiXCR, one entry per CDR3 protein. Of 780,000 or so distinct CDR3 sequences listed, less than 20% are singletons. Material: PBMCs, mostly from graft donor cells, obtained 360 days after TCRalphabeta/CD19-depleted stem cell transplant. The receptors originated from a male patient between 10 and 17 years old who had a stem cell transplant for acute lymphoblastic leukemia, so the T cells may come from the graft donor.

The table lists this clonotype with many counts. The chain employs TRBV29-1 and TRBJ2-5; D remains unclear. V dropped 4 bases and J dropped 4 bases, with 4 bases sitting between them. Germline V lookup: CDR1 SQVTM, CDR2 ANQGSEA. The CDR3 contains 10 residues. The CDR3 region is CSVGAETQYF. The CDR3 coding sequence is TGCAGCGTTGGGGCAGAGACCCAGTACTTC.

The rearrangement links TRBV9 to TRBJ2-3; D call uncertain. Germline lookup yields CDR1 SGDLS and CDR2 YYNGEE. The CDR3 is made up of 14 amino acids. The V and J ends lost 1 base and 4 bases respectively, with 10 bases between them. The CDR3: CASSVLLVPDTQYF. DNA for the CDR3: TGTGCCAGCAGCGTACTTCTAGTCCCAGATACGCAGTATTTT.

This clonotype was observed at least ten times. The chain links TRBV7-3 to TRBJ2-1; 9 nucleotides match TRBD2. The CDR3 has 18 amino acids. V shed 5 bases and J 7 bases; nucleotides not matched to a gene: 18. Per the germline V gene, CDR1 is SGHTA and CDR2 is FQGTGA. The CDR3 sequence is CASSPRVVSSGSMNEQFF. CDR3 bases: TGTGCCAGCAGCCCAAGGGTCGTAAGTAGCGGGAGCATGAATGAGCAGTTCTTC.

This chain joins TRBV2 and TRBJ2-4; tentatively, D is TRBD1 (6 bases). The length of the CDR3 is 15 residues. V was pared by 0 bases and J by 7 bases, with 13 bases between. In germline, CDR1 is SNHLY, CDR2 FYNNEI. The CDR3 DNA sequence: TGTGCCAGCAGTGAAGCAGGGACAAGATTGAACATTCAGTACTTC. The encoded protein is CASSEAGTRLNIQYF. Looking up the rest from reference TRBV2 and TRBJ2-4 gives the full variable domain: EPEVTQTPSHQVTQMGQEVILRCVPISNHLYFYWYRQILGQKVEFLVSFYNNEISEKSEIFDDQFSVERPDGSNFTLKIRSTKLEDSAMYFCASSEAGTRLNIQYFGAGTRLSVL.

This clonotype was seen at least ten times. V is TRBV27 and J is TRBJ2-1; 7 positions agree with TRBD2. The CDR3 has 14 residues. Germline assignment: CDR1 MNHEY and CDR2 SMNVEV (reference sequence). J gave up 8 bases and V 2 bases, and 6 bases lay outside the gene matches. For the CDR3, the DNA is TGTGCCAGCAGTTTACGGGAGGCGCTCGATGAGCAGTTCTTC. Translation: CASSLREALDEQFF.

The sample holds a few counts of this clonotype. The chain carries TRBV9 and TRBJ2-7; 8 positions match TRBD2. Germline V gene data show CDR1 as SGDLS and CDR2 as YYNGEE. This CDR3 region has 14 residues. J was trimmed by 3 bases and V by 3 bases; bases with no gene match: 5. The CDR3 sequence is CASSARRGGYEQYF. The CDR3, as DNA: TGTGCCAGCAGCGCACGCCGGGGGGGCTACGAGCAGTACTTC.

In this sample, this clonotype turned up a few times. The chain uses TRBV27 and TRBJ2-1, with a weak D call TRBD2 (5 bases). V lost 3 bases and J lost 0, with 12 bases in between. The CDR3 length is 16 residues. Per the germline V gene, CDR1 is MNHEY and CDR2 is SMNVEV (reference sequence). The CDR3 is CASSLSGSSSYNEQFF. CDR3 nucleotides: TGTGCCAGCAGTTTGTCGGGGTCCAGCTCCTACAATGAGCAGTTCTTC.

The table lists this clonotype with a few counts. The J gene is TRBJ2-2, the V gene TRBV6-1, with 8 positions matching TRBD2. Losses at the gene ends were 6 bases for V and 5 bases for J; bases not matched to a gene: 17. CDR1 is MNHNS, CDR2 SASEGT, per germline. There are 18 residues in the CDR3. For the CDR3, the DNA is TGTGCCAGCAGCCAAAAGGAGGGACTAGGGGAAGGTACCGGGGAGCTGTTTTTT. This codes for CASSQKEGLGEGTGELFF.

This clonotype was counted only a few times. V is TRBV5-1 and J is TRBJ2-2; D is possibly TRBD2 (5 bases). V was trimmed by 4 bases and J by 3 bases, leaving 19 bases between them. The CDR3 loop spans 17 amino acids. The germline CDR1 and CDR2 sequences are SGHRS and YFSETQ. The DNA of the CDR3 is TGCGCCAGCAGCCCCGGTCCGTCTAGCTACTACACCGGGGAGCTGTTTTTT. Its translation: CASSPGPSSYYTGELFF.

The V and J genes are TRBV12-3 or TRBV12-4 and TRBJ2-3; 11 nucleotides match TRBD2. The CDR3 loop spans 18 amino acids. Trimming at V came to 1 base and at J to 0 bases, leaving 6 bases not matched to a gene. The CDR3 sequence: CASSLGGTSGDSTDTQYF. The CDR3 nucleotides are TGTGCCAGCAGTTTAGGCGGGACTAGCGGAGATAGCACAGATACGCAGTATTTT.

This clonotype showed up just a few times. V gene TRBV12-3 or TRBV12-4 combines with J gene TRBJ2-5, with unresolved D. The CDR3 loop spans 12 amino acids. Trimming shortened V by 5 bases and J by 6 bases, and 10 bases separated the two germline ends. CDR3 in amino acids: CASSLLAQTQYF. The CDR3 region has the DNA TGTGCCAGCAGTCTCCTGGCCCAGACCCAGTACTTC.

Worth noting for this clonotype: This may arise from a read error, as a much more abundant clone is one base away. V is TRBV10-3 and J is TRBJ2-1; D not resolved. The germline gives CDR1 ENHRY, CDR2 SYGVKD. This CDR3 is built from 11 residues. Trimming took 3 bases from V and 7 from J, leaving 4 bases between them. CDR3 sequence: CAISDRNEQFF. Here the CDR3 DNA reads TGTGCCATCAGTGATAGGAATGAGCAGTTCTTC.

This clonotype turned up a few times. This CDR3 is CASSFLQGKYNEQFF. CDR3 DNA: TGTGCCAGCAGTTTTCTACAGGGGAAGTACAATGAGCAGTTCTTC. V usage is TRBV27 and J usage is TRBJ2-1, with 7 nucleotides matching TRBD1. V shed 3 bases, J shed 4 bases, and the junction held 6 bases outside the gene matches. The V gene's germline CDR1 is MNHEY and CDR2 SMNVEV (reference sequence). The CDR3 is 15 amino acids.

This clonotype showed up just a few times. This chain joins TRBV15 and TRBJ1-6; D ambiguous. CDR3 size: 11 residues. The V end was cut by 5 bases, the J end by 8 bases, with 4 bases between. Germline loops: CDR1 LNHNV, CDR2 YYDKDF (reference sequence). The CDR3, as DNA: TGTGCCACCAGCCGGGATTCACCCCTCCACTTT. It translates to CATSRDSPLHF.

This clonotype was seen a single time. The chain uses TRBV9 and TRBJ1-1; D perhaps matches TRBD1 (6 bases). In germline, CDR1 is SGDLS, CDR2 YYNGEE. With 4 bases removed from V and 3 bases from J, the gap between germline ends came to 19 bases. The CDR3 is 16 amino acids. The CDR3 region is CASSPRGGRGDTEAFF. In DNA form, the CDR3 reads TGTGCCAGCAGCCCGCGGGGCGGGAGGGGGGACACTGAAGCTTTCTTT.

V gene TRBV2 combines with J gene TRBJ2-5; D possibly corresponds to TRBD2 (5 bases). The CDR3 has 14 residues. V was trimmed by 8 bases and J by 7 bases, leaving 20 bases between them. Germline CDR1 is SNHLY and CDR2 is FYNNEI. This CDR3 is CASREGPKGGTQYF. The CDR3 DNA reads TGTGCCAGCCGAGAGGGCCCAAAAGGAGGGACCCAGTACTTC.

J is TRBJ2-5 and V is TRBV5-1, with D possibly being TRBD2 (7 bases). Germline assignment: CDR1 SGHRS and CDR2 YFSETQ. This CDR3 is built from 14 residues. V was shortened by 7 bases and J by 5 bases, with 18 bases between the two germline ends. The CDR3 nucleotides read TGCGCCAGCTCCCCGGGGGGCAGGGCGGAGACCCAGTACTTC. As protein: CASSPGGRAETQYF.

This rearrangement joins TRBV7-6 to TRBJ1-4; D not certain. The CDR3 totals 14 residues. The germline CDR1 and CDR2 sequences are SGHVS and FNYEAQ. The ends were cut back, 1 base at V and 3 bases at J, with 6 bases in the middle. The CDR3 DNA is TGTGCCAGCAGCTTAGTATTGGCTAATGAAAAACTGTTTTTT. Translation: CASSLVLANEKLFF.

This clonotype has a count of ten or more. J is TRBJ2-7 and V is TRBV29-1; D possibly corresponds to TRBD2 (6 bases). CDR1 is SQVTM, CDR2 ANQGSEA, per germline. The CDR3 loop spans 11 amino acids. For the CDR3, the DNA is TGCGGGACTGGCGGAGCCGGCGAGCAGTACTTC. Residues: CGTGGAGEQYF.

The chain is built from TRBV27 and TRBJ2-7, with no clear D. Germline V gene sequence: CDR1 MNHEY, CDR2 SMNVEV (reference sequence). Trimming stripped 4 bases from V and 2 bases from J, with 9 bases between. The CDR3 is 13 residues long. The CDR3, as DNA: TGTGCCAGCAGTTGGCAGCCCACCTACGAGCAGTACTTC. It yields the protein CASSWQPTYEQYF.

The chain combines TRBV29-1 with TRBJ1-2; D remains ambiguous. The CDR3 spans 11 residues. CDR1 and CDR2 (germline): SQVTM, ANQGSEA. Trimming took off 4 bases at V and 3 bases at J, with 6 bases between the two ends. CDR3: CSVGGHYGYTF. CDR3 sequence (DNA): TGCAGCGTTGGAGGGCACTATGGCTACACCTTC.

This sequence joins TRBV4-1 and TRBJ1-2; D remains ambiguous. Germline V CDR1 and CDR2: MGHRA, YSYEKL. CDR3 size: 15 residues. Trimming left V 0 bases short and J 5 bases short, with 13 bases between. The CDR3 bases are TGCGCCAGCAGCCAAGATCTAAGAACGGTATATGGCTACACCTTC. It is translated as CASSQDLRTVYGYTF.

This clonotype was found many times. This rearrangement joins TRBV3-1 to TRBJ2-2, with unresolved D. V was clipped by 0 bases and J by 3 bases, with 14 bases between them. The CDR3 loop spans 17 amino acids. Germline CDR1 is LGHDT and CDR2 is YNNKEL (reference sequence). The chain's CDR3 is CASSQDVSLDYTGELFF. CDR3 nucleotide sequence: TGTGCCAGCAGCCAAGATGTCAGCCTCGATTACACCGGGGAGCTGTTTTTT. Full variable domain (remainder filled in from reference TRBV3-1 and TRBJ2-2): DTAVSQTPKYLVTQMGNDKSIKCEQNLGHDTMYWYKQDSKKFLKIMFSYNNKELIINETVPNRFSPKSPDKAHLNLHINSLELGDSAVYFCASSQDVSLDYTGELFFGEGSRLTVL.

The chain recombines TRBV5-1 with TRBJ2-5; D is possibly TRBD1 or TRBD2 (5 bases each). Trimming pared 0 bases from V and 5 bases from J, leaving 11 bases between. The CDR3 loop spans 14 amino acids. Germline V gives CDR1 SGHRS, CDR2 YFSETQ. CDR3 sequence: CASSLERGAETQYF. The CDR3 DNA reads TGCGCCAGCAGCTTGGAAAGGGGAGCTGAGACCCAGTACTTC.

There are a few counts of this clonotype. The chain couples TRBV7-9 to TRBJ2-1, with 7 nucleotides matching TRBD2. V was pared by 10 bases and J by 10 bases, with 7 bases of the junction left unmatched. The CDR3 length is 11 residues. From germline, CDR1 is SEHNR and CDR2 FQNEAQ (reference sequence). CDR3 sequence (DNA): TGTGCCATCACACTAGCGTTCGAGCAGTTCTTC. Its protein product is CAITLAFEQFF.

This clonotype was found a few times. This chain uses TRBV6-5 with TRBJ2-7, with 10 bases matching TRBD2. Germline V gives CDR1 MNHEY, CDR2 SVGAGI. The CDR3 length is 14 residues. Trimming at V came to 2 bases and at J to 6 bases, leaving 4 bases not matched to a gene. The CDR3 loop reads CASSYKGLAFEQYF. CDR3 in DNA: TGTGCCAGCAGTTACAAGGGACTAGCGTTCGAGCAGTACTTC.

The gene calls are TRBV27 and TRBJ2-7; the D gene is possibly TRBD2 (6 bases). Germline V lookup: CDR1 MNHEY, CDR2 SMNVEV (reference sequence). V gave up 6 bases and J gave up 0 bases, with 12 bases separating them. This CDR3 spans 14 amino acids. The DNA for the CDR3 is TGTGCCAGCAGGGTAGCGGTTAGCTCCTACGAGCAGTACTTC. This translates into CASRVAVSSYEQYF.

The V call is TRBV5-1, the J call TRBJ2-1; unclear D gene. The CDR3 is 13 amino acids. The V gene's germline CDR1 is SGHRS and CDR2 YFSETQ. Trimming shortened V by 2 bases and J by 8 bases, and 11 bases separated the two germline ends. The CDR3 nucleotides are TGCGCCAGCAGCTTTCGCCCTTCCGATGAGCAGTTCTTC. It specifies CASSFRPSDEQFF.